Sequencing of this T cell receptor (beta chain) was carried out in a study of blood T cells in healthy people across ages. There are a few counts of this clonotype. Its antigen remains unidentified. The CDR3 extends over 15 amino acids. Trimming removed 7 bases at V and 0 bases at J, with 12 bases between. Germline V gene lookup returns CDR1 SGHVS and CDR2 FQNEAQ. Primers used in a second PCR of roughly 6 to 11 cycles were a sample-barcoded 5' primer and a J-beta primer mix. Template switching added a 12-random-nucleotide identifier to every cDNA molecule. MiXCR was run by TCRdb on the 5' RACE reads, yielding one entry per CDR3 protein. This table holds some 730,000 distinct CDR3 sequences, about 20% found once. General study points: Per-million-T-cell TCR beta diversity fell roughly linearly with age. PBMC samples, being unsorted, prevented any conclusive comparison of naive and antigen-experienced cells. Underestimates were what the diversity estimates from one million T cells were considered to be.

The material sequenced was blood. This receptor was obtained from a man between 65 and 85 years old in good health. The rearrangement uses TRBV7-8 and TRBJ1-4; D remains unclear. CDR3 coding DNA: TGTGCCAGCACCTACCTGGGTGCAACTAATGAAAAACTGTTTTTT. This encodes CASTYLGATNEKLFF.